Sequencing of this T cell receptor beta chain was carried out in a study of technical replicates of blood from a few donors. Repertoires were generated with immunoSEQ multiplex PCR, while TCRdb's copy carries only in-frame clones and drops some. The table shows 81,000 or so clones, with 95% to 97% occurring only once. Sequenced input: T cells isolated from PBMCs. The origin of this receptor is a human donor in good health.

The CDR3 spells CASSSTLNTEAFF. The CDR3 coding sequence is TGTGCCAGTAGTTCAACACTGAACACTGAAGCTTTCTTT. The chain couples TRBV19 to TRBJ1-1; D gene uncertain. Trimming removed 5 bases from V and 0 bases from J, with 7 bases in between. Germline lookup yields CDR1 LNHDA and CDR2 SQIVND (reference sequence). This CDR3 region has 13 residues.